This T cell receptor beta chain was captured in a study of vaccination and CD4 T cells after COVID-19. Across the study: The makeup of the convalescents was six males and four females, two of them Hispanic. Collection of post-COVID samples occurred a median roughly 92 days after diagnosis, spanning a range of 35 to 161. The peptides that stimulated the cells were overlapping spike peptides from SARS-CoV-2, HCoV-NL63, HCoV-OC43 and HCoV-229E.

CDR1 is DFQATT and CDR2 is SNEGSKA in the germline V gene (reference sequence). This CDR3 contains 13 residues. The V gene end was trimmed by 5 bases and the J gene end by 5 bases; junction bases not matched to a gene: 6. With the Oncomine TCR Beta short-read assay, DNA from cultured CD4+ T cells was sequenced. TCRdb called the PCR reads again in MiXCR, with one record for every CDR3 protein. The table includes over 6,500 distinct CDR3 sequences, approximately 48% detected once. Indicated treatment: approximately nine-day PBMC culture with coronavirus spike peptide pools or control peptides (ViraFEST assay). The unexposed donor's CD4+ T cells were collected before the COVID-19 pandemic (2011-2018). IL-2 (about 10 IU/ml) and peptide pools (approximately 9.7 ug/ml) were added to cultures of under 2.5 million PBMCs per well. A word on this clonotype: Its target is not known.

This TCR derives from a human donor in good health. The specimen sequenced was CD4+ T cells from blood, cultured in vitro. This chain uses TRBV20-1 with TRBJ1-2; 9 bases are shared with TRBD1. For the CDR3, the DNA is TGCAGTGCTTACAGGGGGCAAGGGTATGGCTACACCTTC. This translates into CSAYRGQGYGYTF.